Detailed here is one T cell receptor (beta chain). The antigen is undetermined. These data originate in a study of T cells in Graves' hyperthyroidism and ophthalmopathy. General study findings and limits: A 13 V-J model separated ophthalmopathy from stable hyperthyroidism. Peripheral blood also featured most of the thyroid clonotypes expanded above 0.001.

Germline V gene sequence: CDR1 LNHDA, CDR2 SQIVND (reference sequence). The CDR3 loop spans 15 amino acids. V was shortened by 6 bases and J by 4 bases, with 19 bases between the two germline ends. TCR beta CDR3 region amplification was performed from RNA transcripts. Initially, a first-round RT-PCR of the TCR CDR3 employed the HTBI primer set. MiXCR, run by TCRdb on the multiplex PCR reads, gives a single entry per CDR3 protein. The profile shows around 270,000 distinct CDR3 sequences, about 19% of them singletons. This receptor was obtained from a man in his forties or fifties with Graves' ophthalmopathy. Sequencing input: blood. The chain carries TRBV19 and TRBJ2-7; D remains ambiguous. CDR3 bases: TGTGCCAGTAGCACGCTTGTTGGGGTACGGTACGAGCAGTACTTC. Translation gives CASSTLVGVRYEQYF.